One and the same sample provided the 5 T cell receptor beta chains below, sequenced in a study of tissue T cells after allogeneic stem cell transplantation. TCRdb's table, derived via immunoSEQ multiplex PCR, lists solely in-frame clones and lacks some. The table records about 21,000 clones, more than 65% of them present only once. What was sequenced was blood. These receptors were taken from a female BALB/c mouse in good health. Strain MHC haplotype: H2-d.

Regarding this clone: Germline and genes: mouse. The read terminates 1 residue ahead of where the CDR3 ends, so the germline J gene completes it. The V call is TRBV13-3, the J call TRBJ2-1; 9 bases fit TRBD1. The CDR3 totals 14 residues. V lost 5 bases and J lost 3; bases outside the gene matches: 3. Germline loops: CDR1 NNHDY, CDR2 SYVADS. CDR3 DNA (partial): TGTGCCAGCAGGCCGGGACAGGGCTATGCTGAGCAGTTC. Translated, it gives CASRPGQGYAEQF. The whole CDR3 reads CASRPGQGYAEQFF.

Concerning this clone itself: Mouse names are used for the genes. Sequencing ends 1 residue short of the CDR3 end; the germline J gene provides the rest. This rearrangement joins TRBV19 to TRBJ1-5; D gene uncertain. CDR1 is FNHDT and CDR2 is SITEND in the germline V gene (reference sequence). Deletions cut 1 base from V and 7 bases from J, with 6 bases between. The CDR3 is 12 amino acids. The CDR3 reads CASSIKGQAPLF. CDR3 DNA (partial): TGTGCCAGCAGTATAAAGGGTCAGGCTCCGCTT. The full variable domain, with the rest looked up from reference TRBV19 and TRBJ1-5, is GGIITQTPKFLIGQEGQKLTLKCQQNFNHDTMYWYRQDSGKGLRLIYYSITENDLQKGDLSEGYDASREKKSSFSLTVTSAQKNEMAVFLCASSIKGQAPLFGEGTRLSVL.

Remarks on this clone: Gene and germline names: mouse. The DNA ends 1 residue before the CDR3 does, and the rest of the CDR3 is filled in from the germline J gene. This chain connects TRBV5 to TRBJ2-1; possibly TRBD1 for D (5 bases). Germline V gene lookup returns CDR1 LGHNA and CDR2 YNLKQL (reference sequence). Trimming removed 1 base from V and 1 base from J, with 11 bases in between. This CDR3 is 16 amino acids long. The chain's CDR3 is CASSQVRTQNYAEQFF. The DNA read from the CDR3 is TGTGCCAGCAGCCAAGTCCGGACACAAAACTATGCTGAGCAGTTC.

About this clone itself: The gene symbols are mouse symbols. The observed sequence ends 1 residue before the CDR3 terminus, with the missing tail filled in from the germline J gene. The chain employs TRBV20 and TRBJ2-1; D unclear. V was shortened by 4 bases and J by 0 bases, with 4 bases between the two germline ends. The CDR3 is 12 amino acids. The germline V gene has CDR1 GFQATS and CDR2 STVNSAI. This CDR3 reads CGATNNYAEQFF. The CDR3 bases that were read are TGTGGTGCTACAAATAACTATGCTGAGCAGTTC.

A note on this clone: The gene names given are mouse names. CDR3 bases read: TGCACCTGCAGTGCTCTGGGGGGGAAAGACACCCAGTAC. Translation: CTCSALGGKDTQY. The full CDR3 sequence reads CTCSALGGKDTQYF. The V call is TRBV1, the J call TRBJ2-5, with 9 bases aligning to TRBD2. The sequenced fragment ends 1 residue before the CDR3 boundary, so the rest is inferred from the germline J gene. V lost 3 bases to trimming and J lost 4 bases; unmatched junction nucleotides: 2. The CDR3 has 14 residues. Germline CDR1 is NSQYPW and CDR2 is LRSPGD (reference sequence). Filled out from reference TRBV1 and TRBJ2-5, the complete variable domain reads VTLLEQNPRWRLVPRGQAVNLRCILKNSQYPWMSWYQQDLQKQLQWLFTLRSPGDKEVKSLPGADYLATRVTDTELRLQVANMSQGRTLYCTCSALGGKDTQYFGPGTRLLVL.